These T cell receptor beta chains were read from a single sample in a study of T cell responses to AZD1222 COVID-19 vaccine. TCRdb keeps only in-frame clones here, not all; method: immunoSEQ multiplex PCR. The data contain around 100,000 clones, approximately 90% of them singletons. The sequencing here drew on peripheral blood, taken on day 0 of AZD1222 vaccination. The receptors were sampled from an adult in good health. The CDR3 runs from the conserved cysteine through the conserved F or W. A D gene is named only where the DNA matches it firmly. Only some rows state a clone size, as once, few, many or a class for expanded clones.

TGTGCCAGCAGTTACTCGAAATATAGCAATCAGCCCCAGCATTTT	CASSYSKYSNQPQHF	TRBV6-5	.	TRBJ1-5	.
TGTGCCAGCAGCGCTACCGGGGATGAGCAGTTCTTC	CASSATGDEQFF	TRBV7-2	.	TRBJ2-1	.
TGTGCCAGCAGCCCCCTTTCATTTAGTGGCTACACCTTC	CASSPLSFSGYTF	TRBV27	.	TRBJ1-2	.
TGTGCCAGGGCGTGGGGGACCGGGGAGCTGTTTTTT	CARAWGTGELFF	TRBV27	.	TRBJ2-2	.
TGCGCCAGCAGCCCGGACAGGGGGTCCAATGAAAAACTGTTTTTT	CASSPDRGSNEKLFF	TRBV5-1	TRBD1	TRBJ1-4	.
TGTGCCAGCAGTGAAACTAGCAATCAGCCCCAGCATTTT	CASSETSNQPQHF	TRBV6-4	.	TRBJ1-5	once
TGTGCCAGCACCCCTAGCAACAGTGTTGGGCGTGAGACCCAGTACTTC	CASTPSNSVGRETQYF	TRBV3-1/TRBV3-2	.	TRBJ2-5	.
TGTGCCAGCAGTGAATTAGGGGGACAGGGCACTGAAAAACTGTTTTTT	CASSELGGQGTEKLFF	TRBV2	TRBD1	TRBJ1-4	.
TGTGCCAGCACCCCTAAGCGGTGGCGCTATGGCTACACCTTC	CASTPKRWRYGYTF	TRBV28	.	TRBJ1-2	.
TGTGCCAGCAGTTACGACCCTAGCGGGATGGAAGAGACCCAGTACTTC	CASSYDPSGMEETQYF	TRBV6-2/TRBV6-3	TRBD2	TRBJ2-5	.
TGTGCCAGCAGCTTAGCTCTAGCGGTCAGGAATGAGCAGTTCTTC	CASSLALAVRNEQFF	TRBV7-2	TRBD2	TRBJ2-1	.
TGCGCCAGCAGCCAAGATATGAAGCGGGACAGGTTCTTC	CASSQDMKRDRFF	TRBV4-1	.	TRBJ2-1	.
TGTGCCAGCTCCCCGGGACAGGGGTTGAACACTGAAGCTTTCTTT	CASSPGQGLNTEAFF	TRBV18	TRBD1	TRBJ1-1	.
TGTGCCAGCCTCACAGGGTACGAGCAGTACTTC	CASLTGYEQYF	TRBV2	.	TRBJ2-7	.
TGTGCCAGTAGTATACCCGACAGGTACACTGAAGCTTTCTTT	CASSIPDRYTEAFF	TRBV19	.	TRBJ1-1	.
TGTGCCAGCAGTTTTAGAACAGGGGAACAGGCTTTCTTT	CASSFRTGEQAFF	TRBV12-3/TRBV12-4	TRBD1	TRBJ1-1	.
TGTGCCAGCAGCCGAGAGGACGGGCTGGGGACCCAGTACTTC	CASSREDGLGTQYF	TRBV6-5	.	TRBJ2-5	.
TGTGCCAGCAGCCCAAATGGAGACTACACCGGGGAGCTGTTTTTT	CASSPNGDYTGELFF	TRBV7-9	.	TRBJ2-2	.
TGTGCCAGCAGCCCTAAACAATGGACAGGGGCGTCCTACGAGCAGTACTTC	CASSPKQWTGASYEQYF	TRBV9	TRBD1	TRBJ2-7	.
TGTGCCAGCACTAGTCGGGATGGGGCCAACGTCCTGACTTTC	CASTSRDGANVLTF	TRBV9	.	TRBJ2-6	few
TGTGCCAGCAGCGTAGATGGTCGGTTCTCTGGAAACACCATATATTTT	CASSVDGRFSGNTIYF	TRBV9	.	TRBJ1-3	.
TGTGCCATCAGTGAAAACTTAGGCGGAAACACTGAAGCTTTCTTT	CAISENLGGNTEAFF	TRBV10-3	.	TRBJ1-1	.
TGTGCCAGCCGATTGGGGGCCAACACTGAAGCTTTCTTT	CASRLGANTEAFF	TRBV5-5	.	TRBJ1-1	.
TGTGCCAGCAGCCCGACAGACCTCGAGGATGAAAAACTGTTTTTT	CASSPTDLEDEKLFF	TRBV7-6	.	TRBJ1-4	.
TGTGCCAGTAGTCCAGAAGGGGGTCGGGTCCCCTATGGCTACACCTTC	CASSPEGGRVPYGYTF	TRBV19	.	TRBJ1-2	.
TGTGCCAGCTCACGAGAAGGGGGCCGTTACAATGAGCAGTTCTTC	CASSREGGRYNEQFF	TRBV18	TRBD1	TRBJ2-1	.
TGTGCCAGCAGCCCCGCTGGAATTGGCACTGAAGCTTTCTTT	CASSPAGIGTEAFF	TRBV4-2	.	TRBJ1-1	.
TGTGCCAGCAGCTTGGGGGGACAGGGAAGGGAGACCCAGTACTTC	CASSLGGQGRETQYF	TRBV5-6	TRBD1	TRBJ2-5	once
TGTGCCAGCTCAACGGGACTGGGATCACCCCTCCACTTT	CASSTGLGSPLHF	TRBV18	.	TRBJ1-6	.
TGCAGTTTGGCGGGGGACTATACGCAGTATTTT	CSLAGDYTQYF	TRBV20-1	TRBD2	TRBJ2-3	.
TGTGCCAGCAGCACTCGGACAGGGAACACCGGGGAGCTGTTTTTT	CASSTRTGNTGELFF	TRBV14	TRBD1	TRBJ2-2	.
TGTGCCAGTAGGCCCACTAGCGGGAGGACTTACAATGAGCAGTTCTTC	CASRPTSGRTYNEQFF	TRBV11-3	TRBD2	TRBJ2-1	.
TGTGCCACCAGCAGGGCGGGACAGTTAGTTCAGCCCCAGCATTTT	CATSRAGQLVQPQHF	TRBV15	TRBD1	TRBJ1-5	.
TGTGCCAGCAGCACCATTCGCGGGGTTCTAAGGGAAAAACTGTTTTTT	CASSTIRGVLREKLFF	TRBV11-2	.	TRBJ1-4	once
TGTGCCAGCAGTGAACTAGCGGGGACCAGCTCCTACAATGAGCAGTTCTTC	CASSELAGTSSYNEQFF	TRBV6-1	TRBD2	TRBJ2-1	.